This TCR beta chain originates from a study of early T cells in non-severe SARS-CoV-2 infection. TCRdb re-analysed the 5' RACE reads in MiXCR, keeping a single row per CDR3 protein. The sample has more than 65,000 distinct CDR3 sequences; roughly 15% are singletons. Study conclusions and caveats: Reliance on VDJdb matching favored anti-spike CD8 responses; private and CD4 specificities were missed.

Of note for this clonotype: The antigen remains unidentified.

The sample consisted of whole blood. This clonotype originated in an adult who was a healthcare worker with PCR-confirmed SARS-CoV-2 infection or an uninfected control (not recorded which).

Written as DNA, the CDR3 is TGTGCCAGCAGCTTGATCGGCGACAGGCCGTTAAATGAGCAGTTCTTC. Translating it yields CASSLIGDRPLNEQFF. This chain connects TRBV5-7 to TRBJ2-1, with D tentatively TRBD1 (6 bases). TRBV5-7 is marked as an open reading frame, function uncertain. Trimming took off 1 base at V and 7 bases at J, with 18 bases between the two ends. This CDR3 has 16 amino acids.